These T cell receptor beta chains were read from a single sample in a study of naive and memory T cell subsets. TCRdb processed the UMI-ligation and nested PCR reads anew with MiXCR; each CDR3 protein has one entry. The sample carries tens of thousands of distinct CDR3 sequences, approximately 10% recorded once. The sample here was skin, taken from a tuberculin skin test site. The receptors stem from an adult in good health. CDR3s include the opening cysteine and the closing phenylalanine or tryptophan. The order of the fields is D gene, V gene, clone size, J gene, CDR3 protein, CDR3 DNA. D genes are given only for firm matches. Only part of the rows carry a size: once, few, many, or a class if the clone is expanded.

D gene: TRBD2
V gene: TRBV7-3
clone size: few
J gene: TRBJ2-4
CDR3 protein: CASSPGLAGGGAKNIQYF
CDR3 DNA: TGTGCCAGCAGCCCGGGACTAGCGGGGGGCGGGGCCAAAAACATTCAGTACTTC

D gene: .
V gene: TRBV27
clone size: many
J gene: TRBJ2-6
CDR3 protein: CASSLFSPGANVLTF
CDR3 DNA: TGTGCCAGCAGTTTATTTAGTCCTGGGGCCAACGTCCTGACTTTC

D gene: .
V gene: TRBV7-9
clone size: many
J gene: TRBJ2-5
CDR3 protein: CASSFPRVYETQYF
CDR3 DNA: TGTGCCAGCAGCTTCCCCCGGGTCTATGAGACCCAGTACTTC

D gene: TRBD2
V gene: TRBV29-1
clone size: many
J gene: TRBJ2-1
CDR3 protein: CSVEAGYELAGAVFGEQFF
CDR3 DNA: TGCAGCGTTGAAGCAGGGTACGAACTAGCGGGAGCCGTTTTCGGTGAGCAGTTCTTC

D gene: .
V gene: TRBV6-2/TRBV6-3
clone size: many
J gene: TRBJ1-2
CDR3 protein: CASSYGPYGYTF
CDR3 DNA: TGTGCCAGCAGTTACGGACCTTATGGCTACACCTTC

D gene: TRBD2
V gene: TRBV29-1
clone size: few
J gene: TRBJ2-7
CDR3 protein: CSVEPSGTYEQYF
CDR3 DNA: TGCAGCGTGGAACCTAGCGGGACCTACGAGCAGTACTTC

D gene: TRBD1
V gene: TRBV2
clone size: few
J gene: TRBJ1-4
CDR3 protein: CASSFGTVRSNEKLFF
CDR3 DNA: TGTGCCAGCAGTTTCGGGACAGTTCGATCTAATGAAAAACTGTTTTTT

D gene: .
V gene: TRBV12-3/TRBV12-4
clone size: few
J gene: TRBJ1-5
CDR3 protein: CASSLSQGGTGPQHF
CDR3 DNA: TGTGCCAGCAGTTTGTCACAGGGAGGTACCGGACCCCAGCATTTT

D gene: .
V gene: TRBV20-1
clone size: few
J gene: TRBJ1-5
CDR3 protein: CSARNSGLSNQPQHF
CDR3 DNA: TGCAGTGCTAGGAATTCGGGGCTTAGCAATCAGCCCCAGCATTTT

D gene: TRBD1
V gene: TRBV20-1
clone size: many
J gene: TRBJ1-5
CDR3 protein: CSASRTGSSNQPQHF
CDR3 DNA: TGCAGTGCTAGTAGGACAGGGTCTAGCAATCAGCCCCAGCATTTT

D gene: .
V gene: TRBV6-5
clone size: many
J gene: TRBJ1-2
CDR3 protein: CASSYSARNGYTF
CDR3 DNA: TGTGCCAGCAGTTACTCCGCGAGGAATGGCTACACCTTC

D gene: .
V gene: TRBV20-1
clone size: many
J gene: TRBJ2-1
CDR3 protein: CSARSNYNEQFF
CDR3 DNA: TGCAGTGCTAGATCCAACTACAATGAGCAGTTCTTC

D gene: .
V gene: TRBV12-3/TRBV12-4
clone size: few
J gene: TRBJ1-1
CDR3 protein: CASRPGGTEAFF
CDR3 DNA: TGTGCCAGCAGGCCAGGTGGCACTGAAGCTTTCTTT

D gene: .
V gene: TRBV29-1
clone size: many
J gene: TRBJ2-3
CDR3 protein: CSVLNALSTQYF
CDR3 DNA: TGCAGCGTTTTAAATGCGCTGTCTACGCAGTATTTT

D gene: .
V gene: TRBV11-2
clone size: .
J gene: TRBJ2-6
CDR3 protein: CASSLGSVRAGAGANVLTF
CDR3 DNA: TGTGCCAGCAGCTTAGGGTCGGTGCGCGCAGGGGCCGGGGCCAACGTCCTGACTTTC

D gene: .
V gene: TRBV19
clone size: few
J gene: TRBJ2-1
CDR3 protein: CASSTYLYNEQFF
CDR3 DNA: TGTGCCAGTAGTACATACCTTTACAATGAGCAGTTCTTC

D gene: .
V gene: TRBV20-1
clone size: .
J gene: TRBJ2-1
CDR3 protein: CSASGDGSYNEQFF
CDR3 DNA: TGCAGTGCTAGTGGGGACGGCTCCTACAATGAGCAGTTCTTC

D gene: .
V gene: TRBV20-1
clone size: few
J gene: TRBJ2-3
CDR3 protein: CSAPTSAADTQYF
CDR3 DNA: TGCAGTGCCCCCACCTCGGCAGCAGATACGCAGTATTTT

D gene: .
V gene: TRBV3-1
clone size: .
J gene: TRBJ1-1
CDR3 protein: CASSQGSRMNTEAFF
CDR3 DNA: TGTGCCAGCAGCCAAGGTAGCCGGATGAACACTGAAGCTTTCTTT

D gene: .
V gene: TRBV7-2
clone size: few
J gene: TRBJ1-6
CDR3 protein: CASSLSTRSPLHF
CDR3 DNA: TGTGCCAGCAGCTTAAGTACCCGTTCACCCCTCCACTTT

D gene: .
V gene: TRBV4-1
clone size: few
J gene: TRBJ1-4
CDR3 protein: CASSQDWAGYTFNGKLFF
CDR3 DNA: TGCGCCAGCAGCCAAGATTGGGCAGGGTACACCTTTAATGGAAAACTGTTTTTT

D gene: TRBD1
V gene: TRBV19
clone size: many
J gene: TRBJ2-7
CDR3 protein: CASSIGLGQVYEQYF
CDR3 DNA: TGTGCCAGTAGTATAGGGCTGGGACAGGTCTACGAGCAGTACTTC

D gene: .
V gene: TRBV5-1
clone size: many
J gene: TRBJ1-1
CDR3 protein: CASSLDRNTEAFF
CDR3 DNA: TGCGCCAGCAGCTTAGACAGAAACACTGAAGCTTTCTTT

D gene: .
V gene: TRBV28
clone size: many
J gene: TRBJ2-7
CDR3 protein: CASSLGRGGEEQYF
CDR3 DNA: TGTGCCAGCAGTTTGGGCAGGGGAGGGGAAGAGCAGTACTTC

D gene: TRBD1
V gene: TRBV27
clone size: few
J gene: TRBJ1-4
CDR3 protein: CASKIRQGAREKLFF
CDR3 DNA: TGTGCCAGCAAAATAAGACAGGGGGCTAGGGAAAAACTGTTTTTT

D gene: TRBD1
V gene: TRBV6-2/TRBV6-3
clone size: many
J gene: TRBJ2-1
CDR3 protein: CASTTGVGGADEQFF
CDR3 DNA: TGTGCCAGCACCACAGGGGTCGGCGGTGCTGATGAGCAGTTCTTC

D gene: .
V gene: TRBV5-1
clone size: few
J gene: TRBJ1-1
CDR3 protein: CASSWRASADTEAFF
CDR3 DNA: TGCGCCAGCAGCTGGCGGGCCAGTGCGGACACTGAAGCTTTCTTT

D gene: TRBD2
V gene: TRBV27
clone size: few
J gene: TRBJ2-1
CDR3 protein: CASSFLSAGGSYNEQFF
CDR3 DNA: TGTGCCAGCAGTTTCCTATCAGCGGGAGGTTCCTACAATGAGCAGTTCTTC

D gene: .
V gene: TRBV29-1
clone size: many
J gene: TRBJ2-7
CDR3 protein: CSVEWDNSYEQYF
CDR3 DNA: TGCAGCGTAGAGTGGGACAACTCCTACGAGCAGTACTTC

D gene: .
V gene: TRBV7-3
clone size: few
J gene: TRBJ1-5
CDR3 protein: CASSVDRNQPQHF
CDR3 DNA: TGTGCCAGCAGCGTCGACCGGAATCAGCCCCAGCATTTT

D gene: TRBD1
V gene: TRBV2
clone size: many
J gene: TRBJ1-2
CDR3 protein: CASSTGTGISNYGYTF
CDR3 DNA: TGTGCCAGCAGTACCGGGACAGGGATCTCAAACTATGGCTACACCTTC

D gene: TRBD1
V gene: TRBV12-3/TRBV12-4
clone size: .
J gene: TRBJ2-1
CDR3 protein: CASSLWGTALYNEQFF
CDR3 DNA: TGTGCCAGCAGTTTATGGGGGACAGCCCTCTACAATGAGCAGTTCTTC

D gene: TRBD2
V gene: TRBV7-3
clone size: .
J gene: TRBJ2-1
CDR3 protein: CASSPEAGSSYNEQFF
CDR3 DNA: TGTGCCAGCAGCCCCGAAGCGGGGAGCTCCTACAATGAGCAGTTCTTC

D gene: .
V gene: TRBV7-8
clone size: many
J gene: TRBJ1-2
CDR3 protein: CATTTRGRRVAYGYTF
CDR3 DNA: TGTGCTACGACCACCCGGGGGCGTCGGGTGGCCTATGGCTACACCTTC

D gene: .
V gene: TRBV7-9
clone size: many
J gene: TRBJ1-5
CDR3 protein: CASSSDLQPQHF
CDR3 DNA: TGTGCCAGCAGCTCGGACCTTCAGCCCCAGCATTTT

D gene: .
V gene: TRBV12-3/TRBV12-4
clone size: few
J gene: TRBJ2-3
CDR3 protein: CASSRGSTDTQYF
CDR3 DNA: TGTGCCAGCAGCCGCGGTAGCACAGATACGCAGTATTTT

D gene: .
V gene: TRBV4-1
clone size: few
J gene: TRBJ2-2
CDR3 protein: CASSQSNTGELFF
CDR3 DNA: TGCGCCAGCAGCCAATCGAACACCGGGGAGCTGTTTTTT

D gene: .
V gene: TRBV5-1
clone size: many
J gene: TRBJ1-1
CDR3 protein: CASSLEGKNTEAFF
CDR3 DNA: TGCGCCAGCAGCTTGGAGGGCAAGAACACTGAAGCTTTCTTT

D gene: TRBD2
V gene: TRBV20-1
clone size: many
J gene: TRBJ2-1
CDR3 protein: CSAPSTSGRISEQFF
CDR3 DNA: TGCAGTGCCCCCTCAACTAGCGGGAGGATTAGTGAGCAGTTCTTC

D gene: TRBD1
V gene: TRBV12-3/TRBV12-4
clone size: many
J gene: TRBJ2-5
CDR3 protein: CASTSPTGEETQYF
CDR3 DNA: TGTGCCAGCACCTCTCCGACAGGGGAGGAGACCCAGTACTTC

D gene: TRBD2
V gene: TRBV29-1
clone size: many
J gene: TRBJ2-1
CDR3 protein: CSGQREGWDEQFF
CDR3 DNA: TGCAGCGGCCAGCGGGAGGGCTGGGATGAGCAGTTCTTC

D gene: TRBD2
V gene: TRBV20-1
clone size: few
J gene: TRBJ2-1
CDR3 protein: CSAWTSGQSYNEQFF
CDR3 DNA: TGCAGTGCTTGGACTAGCGGCCAATCCTACAATGAGCAGTTCTTC

D gene: TRBD1
V gene: TRBV5-1
clone size: few
J gene: TRBJ2-2
CDR3 protein: CASSTTGYTGELFF
CDR3 DNA: TGCGCCAGCAGCACGACAGGGTATACCGGGGAGCTGTTTTTT

D gene: .
V gene: TRBV20-1
clone size: few
J gene: TRBJ1-3
CDR3 protein: CSASLDSIFSGNTIYF
CDR3 DNA: TGCAGTGCTAGCTTGGACAGCATCTTCTCTGGAAACACCATATATTTT

D gene: TRBD1
V gene: TRBV6-6
clone size: medium-sized
J gene: TRBJ2-7
CDR3 protein: CASSGTAYEQYF
CDR3 DNA: TGTGCCAGTTCCGGGACAGCCTACGAGCAGTACTTC